This T cell receptor beta chain was obtained from a study of response to subunit inactivated influenza vaccine. Findings and limits, study-wide: T cells newly recruited by each seasonal influenza vaccination are few, the authors suggested.

TCRdb reanalysed the RT-PCR reads using MiXCR and keeps one entry per CDR3 protein. Of a few hundred thousand distinct CDR3 sequences listed, 14% were seen once; the top ten hold roughly 11%. This clonotype was found a few times. Its antigen remains unknown. Trimming stripped 6 bases from V and 3 bases from J, with 9 bases between. CDR3 length: 12 residues. This sequence was found in a man aged 45 to 65 who received an inactivated influenza vaccine. The sample in question was PBMCs from blood, obtained about 13 days after vaccination. The chain is built from TRBV12-3 or TRBV12-4 and TRBJ2-7; D unclear. The CDR3 region is CASSQGDYEQYF. CDR3 coding DNA: TGTGCCAGCAGCCAAGGAGACTACGAGCAGTACTTC.